The subject of this entry is one TCR beta chain. These data originate in a study of blood T cell repertoires in COVID-19. The overall study: T cells, B-cell-depleted T cells, or PBMCs supplied cDNA or gDNA.

Authors' data handling: Scientists estimated how many nucleated cells there were by amplifying reference gene primers. Assay used: immunoSEQ multiplex PCR; TCRdb lists only in-frame clones, some missing. D and trimming were read from the DNA, whereas the V and J calls and clone size are those reported in that table. The sample has about 180,000 clones, approximately 86% seen once. CDR1 is SNHLY, CDR2 FYNNEI, per germline. The CDR3 covers 15 residues. The trim removed 2 bases at V and 0 bases at J, leaving 2 bases unmatched. The source of this sequence is a woman in her thirties with active or convalescent COVID-19. The specimen was peripheral blood. The chain has TRBV2 and TRBJ2-7; 9 bases map to TRBD2. The CDR3: CASSEIAGDSYEQYF. For the CDR3, the DNA is TGTGCCAGCAGTGAAATAGCGGGAGACTCCTACGAGCAGTACTTC.